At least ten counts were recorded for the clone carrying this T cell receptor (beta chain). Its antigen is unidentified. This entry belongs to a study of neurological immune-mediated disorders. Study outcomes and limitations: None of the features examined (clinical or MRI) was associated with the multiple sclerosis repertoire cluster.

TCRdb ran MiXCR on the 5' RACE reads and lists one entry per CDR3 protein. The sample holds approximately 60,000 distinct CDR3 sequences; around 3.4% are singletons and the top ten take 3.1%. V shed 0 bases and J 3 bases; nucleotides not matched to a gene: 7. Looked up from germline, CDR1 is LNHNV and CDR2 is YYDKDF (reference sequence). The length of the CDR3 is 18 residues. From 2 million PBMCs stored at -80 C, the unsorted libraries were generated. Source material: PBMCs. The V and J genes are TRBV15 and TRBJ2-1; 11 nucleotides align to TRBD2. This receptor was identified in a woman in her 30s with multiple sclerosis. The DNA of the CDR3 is TGTGCCACCAGCAGAGACTTTCCGGGACTAGCGGTCTACAATGAGCAGTTCTTC. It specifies CATSRDFPGLAVYNEQFF.